This is a list of T cell receptor beta chains from one sample in a study of T cell repertoires in cytomegalovirus infection. Antigen specificity for these receptors is unknown. TCRdb fed the reads into MiXCR, producing one record per CDR3 protein. The top ten hold around 68% of the sample, which has more than 75,000 distinct CDR3 sequences, 25% to 30% seen once. The specimen comprised CD8+ T cells from cultured PBMCs, sampled from culture after CMV antigen stimulation. The receptors originated from a human donor in good health (CMV status not recorded). Some clones in this sample may be carry-over from other donors' samples. Each CDR3 is given with its conserved first and last residue. Each record gives: V gene, J gene, CDR3 protein.

>TRBV12-3/TRBV12-4|TRBJ2-5
CASSLLAGEQETQYF
>TRBV19|TRBJ2-5
CASSGNRKETQYF
>TRBV12-3/TRBV12-4|TRBJ2-2
CASTSVGGANTGELFF
>TRBV27|TRBJ2-1
CASRDYNEQFF
>TRBV9|TRBJ2-1
CASSPIAGGPGNEQFF
>TRBV2|TRBJ2-5
CASSPTIGQYQETQYF
>TRBV24-1|TRBJ1-1
CATRDRMNTEAFF
>TRBV27|TRBJ1-1
CASRAGNTEAFF
>TRBV12-3/TRBV12-4|TRBJ2-7
CASRLGTSGEYEQYF
>TRBV20-1|TRBJ1-2
CSATPAGRNGYTF
>TRBV29-1|TRBJ1-2
CSVALGRDDNGYTF